Presented here are 17 T cell receptor beta chains from one specimen sequenced in a study of shared clonotypes between healthy human individuals. CD45RO-negative CD8 cells positively selected for CCR7 made up the naive population, which excluded terminally differentiated effector memory CD45RA+ cells. TCRdb keeps only in-frame clones here, not all; method: immunoSEQ multiplex PCR. The repertoire includes about 2.1 million clones, 90% to 95% of them detected once, and less than 2% sits in the top ten. The specimen sequenced was naive CD8+ T cells from PBMCs. The source of these receptors is a man in his late teens or twenties in good health. Some clones in this sample may be carry-over from other donors' samples.

The chain recombines TRBV10-3 with TRBJ2-7; a possible D gene is TRBD1 (6 bases). This CDR3 region has 13 residues. Germline CDR1 is ENHRY and CDR2 is SYGVKD. Trimming removed 5 bases from V and 2 bases from J, with 10 bases in between. The CDR3 reads CAISLGQTYEQYF. The CDR3 nucleotides read TGTGCCATCAGTCTTGGACAGACCTACGAGCAGTACTTC.

The rearrangement joins TRBV10-3 to TRBJ2-7; TRBD2 matches at 7 bases. The CDR3 covers 14 residues. The germline gives CDR1 ENHRY, CDR2 SYGVKD. With V trimmed by 3 bases and J by 2 bases, 4 bases remained unmatched. The DNA of the CDR3 is TGTGCCATCAGTGATCTAGCGGCAACCTACGAGCAGTACTTC. Encoded protein: CAISDLAATYEQYF.

The genes are TRBV6-6 and TRBJ1-2; 7 nucleotides align to TRBD1. Germline V gene data show CDR1 as MNHNY and CDR2 as SVGAGI (reference sequence). V was clipped by 2 bases and J by 2 bases; unmatched bases: 8. This CDR3 spans 16 amino acids. The CDR3 region is CASSYQTEGQNYGYTF. CDR3 nucleotides: TGTGCCAGCAGTTACCAGACCGAGGGACAGAACTATGGCTACACCTTC.

The V gene is TRBV2, the J gene TRBJ2-2; tentatively, D is TRBD1 or TRBD2 (5 bases each). Trimming shortened V by 10 bases and J by 6 bases, and 15 bases separated the two germline ends. This CDR3 region has 13 residues. CDR1 SNHLY and CDR2 FYNNEI come from the germline V gene. The CDR3 sequence: CAIPGTRAGELFF. The CDR3 DNA sequence: TGTGCCATCCCCGGGACGCGAGCCGGGGAGCTGTTTTTT.

In DNA form, the CDR3 reads TGTGCCAGCAGCTTTTTCGGGGGTGGCGAGCAGTACTTC. This codes for CASSFFGGGEQYF. The rearrangement uses TRBV7-9 and TRBJ2-7; perhaps TRBD2 as D (6 bases). CDR3 size: 13 residues. Trimming cost V 3 bases and J 6 bases, with 12 bases left between them. The germline V gene has CDR1 SEHNR and CDR2 FQNEAQ (reference sequence). The variable domain in full, with the rest retrieved from reference TRBV7-9 and TRBJ2-7, is DTGVSQNPRHKITKRGQNVTFRCDPISEHNRLYWYRQTLGQGPEFLTYFQNEAQLEKSRLLSDRFSAERPKGSFSTLEIQRTEQGDSAMYLCASSFFGGGEQYFGPGTRLTVT.

This rearrangement joins TRBV2 to TRBJ2-5; TRBD2 agrees at 11 bases. The CDR3 has 15 amino acids. Germline CDR1 and CDR2: SNHLY and FYNNEI. V shed 5 bases and J 5 bases; nucleotides not matched to a gene: 7. CDR3 sequence reads: CASSSGTSGGETQYF. CDR3 DNA sequence: TGTGCCAGCAGTTCCGGGACTAGCGGTGGGGAGACCCAGTACTTC.

The V and J genes are TRBV5-1 and TRBJ2-1; D possibly corresponds to TRBD1 (6 bases). Trimming removed 0 bases from V and 4 bases from J, with 14 bases in between. The germline V gene encodes CDR1 SGHRS and CDR2 YFSETQ. The CDR3 spans 16 residues. The chain's CDR3 is CASSLVGARRYNEQFF. The DNA for the CDR3 is TGCGCCAGCAGCTTGGTGGGGGCGCGGAGGTACAATGAGCAGTTCTTC.

This rearrangement joins TRBV18 to TRBJ1-5; 8 bases match TRBD1. This CDR3 has 16 residues. Trimming removed 4 bases from V and 3 bases from J; junction bases left unmatched: 8. Germline V gene lookup returns CDR1 KGHSH and CDR2 LQKENI. The CDR3 bases are TGTGCCAGCTCACTACCTCGGACAGGGTTCAATCAGCCCCAGCATTTT. Translating gives CASSLPRTGFNQPQHF.

The genes are TRBV5-1 and TRBJ1-5; the D gene is possibly TRBD1 (6 bases). V gave up 0 bases and J gave up 7 bases, with 14 bases separating them. The CDR3 sequence is 15 residues long. Germline lookup yields CDR1 SGHRS and CDR2 YFSETQ. CDR3 bases: TGCGCCAGCAGCTTGGCCCCCGGGGGCGGGCAGCCCCAGCATTTT. Translating gives CASSLAPGGGQPQHF.

This clone has a single count. The chain is built from TRBV7-2 and TRBJ2-1, with TRBD2 matching over 11 bases. CDR3 size: 15 residues. Germline V gives CDR1 SGHTA, CDR2 FQGNSA. With 2 bases clipped from V and 6 bases from J, the junction kept 3 bases outside the gene matches. CDR3 loop: CASSLFSGRVNEQFF. CDR3 in DNA: TGTGCCAGCAGCTTATTTAGCGGGAGGGTCAATGAGCAGTTCTTC.

This clone was detected only once. Here the CDR3 DNA reads TGTGCCAGCAGCTTCGGCGGGAGTAAATACGAGCAGTACTTC. Protein: CASSFGGSKYEQYF. The chain has TRBV11-2 and TRBJ2-7; 7 nucleotides align to TRBD2. The trim removed 3 bases at V and 4 bases at J, leaving 6 bases unmatched. The CDR3 runs to 14 residues. Germline V lookup: CDR1 SGHAT, CDR2 FQNNGV.

This rearrangement joins TRBV9 to TRBJ1-4, with 7 bases identical to TRBD1. Germline V lookup: CDR1 SGDLS, CDR2 YYNGEE. This CDR3 is 15 amino acids long. After removal of 5 bases from V and 0 bases from J, the junction contained 4 bases not matched to a gene. CDR3 protein: CASSTQGTTNEKLFF. Written as DNA, the CDR3 is TGTGCCAGCAGTACACAGGGGACAACTAATGAAAAACTGTTTTTT.

As to this clone: This CDR3 is also generated by other DNA sequences in the sample. The chain recombines TRBV28 with TRBJ2-3; D is possibly TRBD2 (6 bases). The CDR3 consists of 15 residues. Between the trimmed V and J ends, which lost 1 base and 2 bases, there was a span of 10 bases. Germline assignment: CDR1 MDHEN and CDR2 SYDVKM. CDR3 in amino acids: CASSLLGGTTDTQYF. For the CDR3, the DNA is TGTGCCAGCAGTTTATTAGGCGGGACCACAGATACGCAGTATTTT.

This clone turned up a few times. The rearrangement uses TRBV30 and TRBJ1-5; no reliable D call. CDR1 and CDR2 from the germline V gene are GTSNPN and SVGIG (reference sequence). Between the trimmed V and J ends, which lost 4 bases and 15 bases, there was a span of 16 bases. The CDR3 consists of 11 residues. The CDR3 loop is CAWTPRTRVHF. The CDR3 DNA reads as TGTGCCTGGACCCCCCGCACAAGGGTGCATTTT.

With respect to this clone: This CDR3 is also generated by other DNA sequences in the sample. This chain uses TRBV27 with TRBJ1-2; D remains unclear. CDR1 and CDR2 (germline): MNHEY, SMNVEV (reference sequence). V was cut by 0 bases and J by 3 bases, with 5 bases left in between. The CDR3 runs 13 residues. For the CDR3, the DNA is TGTGCCAGCAGTTTATCAGGGTACTATGGCTACACCTTC. This encodes CASSLSGYYGYTF.

CDR3 nucleotides: TGTGCCAGTACCCTCCCGCGAGGGCGAGACACCGGGGAGCTGTTTTTT. Encoded protein: CASTLPRGRDTGELFF. V and J are TRBV19 and TRBJ2-2; D perhaps matches TRBD2 (5 bases). Looked up from germline, CDR1 is LNHDA and CDR2 is SQIVND (reference sequence). V dropped 7 bases and J dropped 3 bases, with 18 bases sitting between them. The CDR3 length is 16 residues.

V usage is TRBV7-9 and J usage is TRBJ1-1; D perhaps matches TRBD1 (5 bases). The germline V and J ends were trimmed by 5 bases and 1 base, with 11 bases remaining between them. The CDR3 consists of 14 residues. Germline CDR1 and CDR2: SEHNR and FQNEAQ (reference sequence). The CDR3, as DNA: TGTGCCAGCAGCCAACAGGTACCGAACACTGAAGCTTTCTTT. Residues: CASSQQVPNTEAFF. The full variable domain, with the rest looked up from reference TRBV7-9 and TRBJ1-1, is DTGVSQNPRHKITKRGQNVTFRCDPISEHNRLYWYRQTLGQGPEFLTYFQNEAQLEKSRLLSDRFSAERPKGSFSTLEIQRTEQGDSAMYLCASSQQVPNTEAFFGQGTRLTVV.